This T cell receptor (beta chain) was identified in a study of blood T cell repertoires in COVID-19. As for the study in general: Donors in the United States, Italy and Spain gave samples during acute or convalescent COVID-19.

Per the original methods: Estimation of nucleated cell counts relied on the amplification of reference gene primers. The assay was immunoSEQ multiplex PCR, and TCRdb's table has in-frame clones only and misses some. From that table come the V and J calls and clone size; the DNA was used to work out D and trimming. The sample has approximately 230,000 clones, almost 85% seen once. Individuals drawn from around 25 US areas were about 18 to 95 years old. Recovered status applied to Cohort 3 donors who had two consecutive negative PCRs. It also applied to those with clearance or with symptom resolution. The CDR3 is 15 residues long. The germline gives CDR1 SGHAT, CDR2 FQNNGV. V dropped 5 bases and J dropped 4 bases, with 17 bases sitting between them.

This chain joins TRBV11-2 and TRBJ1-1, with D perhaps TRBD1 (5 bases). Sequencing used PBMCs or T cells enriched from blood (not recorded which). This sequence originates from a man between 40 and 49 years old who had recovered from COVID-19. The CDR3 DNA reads TGTGCCAGCAGCCGATATAACTTGGGGGGCACTGAAGCTTTCTTT. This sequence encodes CASSRYNLGGTEAFF.